The 12 T cell receptor beta chains listed next were all sequenced from one sample in a study of shared T cell receptors in the human thymus. Here immunoSEQ multiplex PCR was the method, and the copy in TCRdb shows in-frame clones only, minus some. The table has hundreds of thousands of clones, roughly 90% seen once. The same data also contributed to another study, on human thymus T cells.

The sample was thymocytes. The receptors were sampled from a boy less than two years old with a congenital heart defect.

The chain recombines TRBV7-8 with TRBJ2-2, with 7 bases that match TRBD2. CDR1 is SGHVS, CDR2 FQNEAQ, per germline. The CDR3 spans 15 residues. V was clipped by 3 bases and J by 6 bases; unmatched bases: 7. CDR3 in amino acids: CASSLTRGVAGELFF. CDR3 nucleotide sequence: TGTGCCAGCAGCTTGACCCGGGGGGTTGCCGGGGAGCTGTTTTTT.

The rearrangement joins TRBV28 to TRBJ2-7; 10 bases map to TRBD2. CDR1 is MDHEN and CDR2 is SYDVKM in the germline V gene. This CDR3 region has 14 residues. J gave up 2 bases and V 5 bases, and 3 bases lay outside the gene matches. The CDR3 reads CASSGGLAAYEQYF. The CDR3 nucleotides read TGTGCCAGCAGTGGAGGACTAGCGGCCTACGAGCAGTACTTC.

The rearrangement uses TRBV5-8 and TRBJ2-2, with 8 bases aligning to TRBD1. Germline V CDR1 and CDR2: SGHTS, YDEGEE. V dropped 4 bases and J dropped 1; count of bases not matched to a gene: 9. CDR3 length: 17 residues. As DNA, the CDR3 is TGTGCCAGCAGCCACCACCCCGGGACAGGGAACACCGGGGAGCTGTTTTTT. This translates into CASSHHPGTGNTGELFF.

This chain joins TRBV10-3 and TRBJ1-1, with TRBD1 matching 8 bases. The germline V gene encodes CDR1 ENHRY and CDR2 SYGVKD. J gave up 3 bases and V 3 bases, and 9 bases lay outside the gene matches. This CDR3 has 16 amino acids. CDR3 sequence: CAISEKGQGGDTEAFF. CDR3 nucleotides: TGTGCCATCAGTGAAAAAGGACAGGGCGGGGACACTGAAGCTTTCTTT.

On this clone itself: Other nucleotide sequences from this sample produce the same CDR3. The rearrangement joins TRBV5-1 to TRBJ2-7, with 7 bases that match TRBD1. From germline, CDR1 is SGHRS and CDR2 YFSETQ. The CDR3 contains 14 residues. Trimming took 0 bases from V and 0 from J; bases not matched to a gene: 0. The CDR3 DNA reads TGCGCCAGCAGCTTGGCAGGGGGCTCCTACGAGCAGTACTTC. It yields the protein CASSLAGGSYEQYF. Based on the CDR3 plus reference TRBV5-1 and TRBJ2-7, the full variable domain is KAGVTQTPRYLIKTRGQQVTLSCSPISGHRSVSWYQQTPGQGLQFLFEYFSETQRNKGNFPGRFSGRQFSNSRSEMNVSTLELGDSALYLCASSLAGGSYEQYFGPGTRLTVT.

The chain combines TRBV2 with TRBJ1-2; perhaps TRBD1 as D (6 bases). The CDR3 length is 13 residues. Germline V gene lookup returns CDR1 SNHLY and CDR2 FYNNEI. V dropped 10 bases and J dropped 0 bases, with 12 bases sitting between them. The CDR3 region is CAKDRTPNYGYTF. For the CDR3, the DNA is TGTGCCAAAGACAGGACCCCTAACTATGGCTACACCTTC.

The chain recombines TRBV5-6 with TRBJ2-1; D is possibly TRBD2 (8 bases). CDR1 and CDR2 from the germline V gene are SGHDT and YYEEEE. This CDR3 is 19 amino acids long. V lost 2 bases and J lost 1, with 22 bases in between. The CDR3 spells CASSFRDSTTSESYNEQFF. The CDR3, as DNA: TGTGCCAGCAGCTTCCGGGACAGTACGACTAGCGAGTCCTACAATGAGCAGTTCTTC.

The chain employs TRBV19 and TRBJ2-1; a possible D gene is TRBD2 (6 bases). Trimming removed 1 base from V and 5 bases from J, with 21 bases in between. Germline V gene sequence: CDR1 LNHDA, CDR2 SQIVND (reference sequence). This CDR3 region has 18 residues. CDR3 bases: TGTGCCAGTAGTATAGGAGGGTGGCGGGACTCCTATAACAATGAGCAGTTCTTC. It encodes CASSIGGWRDSYNNEQFF. The variable domain in full, completed from reference TRBV19 and TRBJ2-1, reads DGGITQSPKYLFRKEGQNVTLSCEQNLNHDAMYWYRQDPGQGLRLIYYSQIVNDFQKGDIAEGYSVSREKKESFPLTVTSAQKNPTAFYLCASSIGGWRDSYNNEQFFGPGTRLTVL.

The chain links TRBV4-2 to TRBJ2-2, with TRBD2 matching over 7 bases. CDR1 and CDR2 from the germline V gene are LGHNA and YNFKEQ. Germline trimming cut 1 base from V and 6 bases from J; bases unmatched to any gene: 11. The CDR3 extends over 17 amino acids. The CDR3 loop is CASSQARREKGPGELFF. The DNA for the CDR3 is TGTGCCAGCAGCCAAGCGAGGCGGGAGAAGGGCCCCGGGGAGCTGTTTTTT.

The CDR3 DNA is TGTGCCAGCAGACTACGCACAGATACGCAGTATTTT. Its protein product is CASRLRTDTQYF. The chain combines TRBV2 with TRBJ2-3; D call uncertain. The CDR3 spans 12 residues. V lost 6 bases and J 1 base, leaving 5 bases between the germline ends. The germline gives CDR1 SNHLY, CDR2 FYNNEI.

The V call is TRBV6-1, the J call TRBJ1-1, with D perhaps TRBD1 (5 bases). CDR3 length: 17 amino acids. V was pared by 1 base and J by 2 bases, with 17 bases between. CDR1 and CDR2 (germline): MNHNS, SASEGT. The CDR3, as DNA: TGTGCCAGCAGTGAAGAGTCGGTAGGGGCACCCAACACTGAAGCTTTCTTT. Translation: CASSEESVGAPNTEAFF.

The chain combines TRBV11-2 with TRBJ2-5, with D possibly TRBD1 on 6 matching bases. This CDR3 is built from 15 residues. CDR1 is SGHAT, CDR2 FQNNGV, per germline. Trimming left V 4 bases short and J 4 bases short, with 16 bases between. CDR3 DNA sequence: TGTGCCAGCAGCTGGATGGGGGCAGAGGGAGAGACCCAGTACTTC. Amino acid sequence: CASSWMGAEGETQYF.